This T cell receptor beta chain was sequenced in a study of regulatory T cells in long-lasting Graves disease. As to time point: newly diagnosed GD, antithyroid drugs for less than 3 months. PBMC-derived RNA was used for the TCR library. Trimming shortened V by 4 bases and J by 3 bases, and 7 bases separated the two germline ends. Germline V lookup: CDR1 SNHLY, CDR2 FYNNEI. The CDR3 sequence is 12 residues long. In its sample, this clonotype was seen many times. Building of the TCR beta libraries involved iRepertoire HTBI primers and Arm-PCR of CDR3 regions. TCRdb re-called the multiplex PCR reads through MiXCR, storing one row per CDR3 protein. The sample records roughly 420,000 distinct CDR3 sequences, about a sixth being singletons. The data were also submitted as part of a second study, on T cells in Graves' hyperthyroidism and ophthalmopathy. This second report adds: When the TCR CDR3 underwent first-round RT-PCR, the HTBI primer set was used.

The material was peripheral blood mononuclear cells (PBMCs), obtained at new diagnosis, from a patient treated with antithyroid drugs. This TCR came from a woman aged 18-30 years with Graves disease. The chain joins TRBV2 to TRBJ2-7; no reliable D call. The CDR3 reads CASSAQNYEQYF. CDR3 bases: TGTGCCAGCAGTGCACAAAACTACGAGCAGTACTTC.